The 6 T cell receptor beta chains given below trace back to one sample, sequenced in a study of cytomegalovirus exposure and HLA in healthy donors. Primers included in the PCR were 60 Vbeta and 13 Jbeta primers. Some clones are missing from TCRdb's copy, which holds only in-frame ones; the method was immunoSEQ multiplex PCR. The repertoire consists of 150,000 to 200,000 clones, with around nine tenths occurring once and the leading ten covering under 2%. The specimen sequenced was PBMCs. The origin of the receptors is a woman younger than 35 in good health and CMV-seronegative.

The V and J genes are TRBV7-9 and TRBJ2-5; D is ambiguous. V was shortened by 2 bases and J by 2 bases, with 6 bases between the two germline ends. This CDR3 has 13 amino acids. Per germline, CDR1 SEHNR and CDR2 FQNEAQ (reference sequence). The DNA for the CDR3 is TGTGCCAGCAGCTTAATACTTCAAGAGACCCAGTACTTC. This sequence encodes CASSLILQETQYF.

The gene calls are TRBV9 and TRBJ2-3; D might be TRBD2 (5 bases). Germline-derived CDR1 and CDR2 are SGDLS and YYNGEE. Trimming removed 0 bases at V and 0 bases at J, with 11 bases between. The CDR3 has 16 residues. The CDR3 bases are TGTGCCAGCAGCGTAGCAGAGGGCGACAGCACAGATACGCAGTATTTT. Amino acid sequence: CASSVAEGDSTDTQYF.

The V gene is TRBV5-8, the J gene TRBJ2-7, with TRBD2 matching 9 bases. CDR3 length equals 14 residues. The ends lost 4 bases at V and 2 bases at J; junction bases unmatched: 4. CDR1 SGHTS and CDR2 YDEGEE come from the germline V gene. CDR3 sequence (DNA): TGTGCCAGCAGCCGGCGGACTAGCGCCTACGAGCAGTACTTC. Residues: CASSRRTSAYEQYF.

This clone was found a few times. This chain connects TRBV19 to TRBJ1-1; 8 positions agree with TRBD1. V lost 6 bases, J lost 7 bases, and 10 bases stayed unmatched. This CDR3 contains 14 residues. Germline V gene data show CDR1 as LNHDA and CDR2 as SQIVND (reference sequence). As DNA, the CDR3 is TGTGCCAGTAGGGTACCCTCAGGGGGCGGTGAAGCTTTCTTT. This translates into CASRVPSGGGEAFF.

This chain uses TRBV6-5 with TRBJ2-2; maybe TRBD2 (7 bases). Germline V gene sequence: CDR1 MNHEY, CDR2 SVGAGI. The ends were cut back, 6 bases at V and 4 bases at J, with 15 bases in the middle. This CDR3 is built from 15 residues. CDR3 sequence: CASRGGAGVTGELFF. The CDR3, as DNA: TGTGCCAGCAGAGGGGGGGCAGGGGTCACCGGGGAGCTGTTTTTT.

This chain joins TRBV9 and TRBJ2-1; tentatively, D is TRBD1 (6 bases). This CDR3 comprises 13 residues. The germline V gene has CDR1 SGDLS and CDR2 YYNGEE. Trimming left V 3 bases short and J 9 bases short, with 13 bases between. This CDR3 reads CASSGYRDLEQFF. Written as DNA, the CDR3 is TGTGCCAGCAGCGGTTACAGGGATCTTGAGCAGTTCTTC.